This entry lists 16 T cell receptor beta chains sequenced from one sample in a study of T cell responses to AZD1222 COVID-19 vaccine. Clones were sequenced by immunoSEQ multiplex PCR, and TCRdb holds only the in-frame ones, with some missing. This sample has about 98,000 clones, with approximately 81% found just once. The source material was peripheral blood, sampled on day 0 of AZD1222 vaccination. These receptor sequences come from an adult in good health.

J is TRBJ2-1 and V is TRBV6-5, with TRBD1 identical over 8 bases. CDR1 MNHEY and CDR2 SVGAGI come from the germline V gene. With V trimmed by 6 bases and J by 5 bases, 6 bases remained unmatched. This CDR3 is 14 amino acids long. This CDR3 reads CASSWTGIDNEQFF. The CDR3 region has the DNA TGTGCCAGCAGCTGGACAGGGATTGACAATGAGCAGTTCTTC.

The chain carries TRBV5-1 and TRBJ2-5; 10 bases agree with TRBD1. Germline V gene lookup returns CDR1 SGHRS and CDR2 YFSETQ. This CDR3 contains 16 residues. V shed 1 base, J shed 4 bases, and the junction held 7 bases outside the gene matches. CDR3 sequence reads: CASSLTGQGKLETQYF. The CDR3 region has the DNA TGCGCCAGCAGCTTGACGGGACAGGGGAAATTAGAGACCCAGTACTTC.

The chain is built from TRBV28 and TRBJ1-2; a weak D match, TRBD1 (5 bases). Germline CDR1 reads MDHEN; CDR2 reads SYDVKM. The CDR3 has 12 amino acids. V lost 5 bases and J lost 7, with 11 bases in between. CDR3 in amino acids: CASSAVGTGYTF. CDR3 bases: TGTGCCAGCAGTGCAGTGGGGACTGGCTACACCTTC.

The chain is built from TRBV2 and TRBJ2-1, with unresolved D. The CDR3 extends over 15 amino acids. The ends were cut back, 2 bases at V and 5 bases at J, with 13 bases in the middle. The germline CDR1 and CDR2 sequences are SNHLY and FYNNEI. CDR3 residues: CASSERSGNHNEQFF. CDR3 DNA: TGTGCCAGCAGTGAACGGTCAGGAAATCACAATGAGCAGTTCTTC.

This chain uses TRBV4-3 with TRBJ1-2; TRBD1 is a possible D gene (6 bases). The CDR3 length is 14 residues. Germline CDR1 LGHNA, CDR2 YSLEER. V gave up 5 bases and J gave up 2 bases, with 12 bases separating them. CDR3 region: CASSEGGRNYGYTF. The CDR3 nucleotides are TGCGCCAGCAGCGAGGGGGGCCGGAACTATGGCTACACCTTC.

The chain joins TRBV20-1 to TRBJ1-5; D is ambiguous. The length of the CDR3 is 13 residues. The germline V and J ends were trimmed by 3 bases and 1 base, with 7 bases remaining between them. CDR1 and CDR2 (germline): DFQATT, SNEGSKA (reference sequence). The CDR3 protein is CSASRRSNQPQHF. CDR3 nucleotide sequence: TGCAGTGCTAGTCGCCGCAGCAATCAGCCCCAGCATTTT.

The chain combines TRBV6-2 or TRBV6-3 with TRBJ1-5; D remains unclear. Trimming took off 6 bases at V and 5 bases at J, with 14 bases between the two ends. CDR1 and CDR2 from the germline V gene are MNHEY and SVGEGT. The CDR3 spans 14 residues. For the CDR3, the DNA is TGTGCCAGCAGCCCACTGGGCGGCCATCAGCCCCAGCATTTT. As protein: CASSPLGGHQPQHF.

The chain couples TRBV6-5 to TRBJ2-5, with D unclear. This CDR3 is built from 12 residues. Germline V gene sequence: CDR1 MNHEY, CDR2 SVGAGI. Trimming took 0 bases from V and 8 from J, leaving 7 bases between them. The CDR3 DNA reads as TGTGCCAGCAGTTACTCGAGAAGTACCCAGTACTTC. Translated, it gives CASSYSRSTQYF.

The V and J genes are TRBV4-1 and TRBJ1-4, with D tentatively TRBD1 (6 bases). CDR1 and CDR2 (germline): MGHRA, YSYEKL. The CDR3 is made up of 18 amino acids. Trimming pared 1 base from V and 1 base from J, leaving 16 bases between. This chain's CDR3 is CASSQVGTQRQTNEKLFF. The CDR3 nucleotides read TGCGCCAGCAGCCAAGTAGGGACACAGCGGCAAACTAATGAAAAACTGTTTTTT.

The chain carries TRBV29-1 and TRBJ2-3, with D uncertain. The V gene's germline CDR1 is SQVTM and CDR2 ANQGSEA. The length of the CDR3 is 13 residues. V lost 4 bases and J lost 0, with 8 bases in between. In nucleotides, the CDR3 is TGCAGCGTTGCTACAGCAAGCACAGATACGCAGTATTTT. Translating gives CSVATASTDTQYF.

The rearrangement links TRBV7-2 to TRBJ1-1; 12 positions agree with TRBD1. Looked up from germline, CDR1 is SGHTA and CDR2 is FQGNSA. The CDR3 consists of 16 residues. V trimming: 4 bases; J trimming: 4 bases; junction bases outside the gene matches: 7. CDR3 region: CASSWDRGRVGTEAFF. The DNA of the CDR3 is TGTGCCAGCAGCTGGGACAGGGGGCGCGTCGGCACTGAAGCTTTCTTT.

The J gene is TRBJ2-1, the V gene TRBV7-3, with D possibly matching TRBD1 (6 bases). Germline-derived CDR1 and CDR2 are SGHTA and FQGTGA. CDR3 length equals 14 residues. Trimming shortened V by 4 bases and J by 8 bases, and 15 bases separated the two germline ends. The CDR3 reads CASSSIYRAYEQFF. The CDR3 coding sequence is TGTGCCAGCAGCTCTATTTACAGGGCCTATGAGCAGTTCTTC.

The chain carries TRBV6-5 and TRBJ1-2; 10 nucleotides align to TRBD1. This CDR3 has 13 residues. CDR1 MNHEY and CDR2 SVGAGI come from the germline V gene. Trimming cost V 5 bases and J 7 bases; bases outside gene matches: 4. The CDR3 loop is CASSKRTGGGYTF. Here the CDR3 DNA reads TGTGCCAGCAGTAAACGGACAGGGGGTGGCTACACCTTC.

This chain uses TRBV19 with TRBJ2-3; TRBD2 is a possible D gene (5 bases). The germline CDR1 and CDR2 sequences are LNHDA and SQIVND (reference sequence). The V and J ends lost 7 bases and 4 bases respectively, with 12 bases between them. The CDR3 length is 13 residues. CDR3 protein: CASNGLAPDTQYF. CDR3 nucleotide sequence: TGTGCCAGTAACGGACTTGCTCCAGATACGCAGTATTTT.

The CDR3 DNA is TGTGCCATCCGGCGCGCGGGGGCGGATTCACCCCTCCACTTT. Its protein is CAIRRAGADSPLHF. The rearrangement joins TRBV10-3 to TRBJ1-6; D may be TRBD1 (6 bases). Germline V gene sequence: CDR1 ENHRY, CDR2 SYGVKD. V was trimmed by 8 bases and J by 8 bases, leaving 16 bases between them. The CDR3 has 14 amino acids.

This clone was counted once. This rearrangement joins TRBV7-2 to TRBJ2-3, with 8 bases fitting TRBD1. With 5 bases clipped from V and 0 bases from J, the junction kept 4 bases outside the gene matches. CDR1 and CDR2 from the germline V gene are SGHTA and FQGNSA. The CDR3 consists of 15 residues. The CDR3 here is CASSDRDRSTDTQYF. CDR3 in DNA: TGTGCCAGCAGCGATCGGGACAGGAGCACAGATACGCAGTATTTT.